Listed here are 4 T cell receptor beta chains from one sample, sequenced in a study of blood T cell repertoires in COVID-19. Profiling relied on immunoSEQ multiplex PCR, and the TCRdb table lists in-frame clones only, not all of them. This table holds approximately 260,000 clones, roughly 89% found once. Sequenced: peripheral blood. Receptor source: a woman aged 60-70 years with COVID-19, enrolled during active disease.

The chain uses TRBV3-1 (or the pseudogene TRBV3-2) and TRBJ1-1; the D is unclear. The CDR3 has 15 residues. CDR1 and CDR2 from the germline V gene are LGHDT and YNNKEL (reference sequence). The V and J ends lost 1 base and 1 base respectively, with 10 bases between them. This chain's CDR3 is CASSQVRRGNTEAFF. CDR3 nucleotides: TGTGCCAGCAGCCAAGTAAGGCGGGGGAACACTGAAGCTTTCTTT.

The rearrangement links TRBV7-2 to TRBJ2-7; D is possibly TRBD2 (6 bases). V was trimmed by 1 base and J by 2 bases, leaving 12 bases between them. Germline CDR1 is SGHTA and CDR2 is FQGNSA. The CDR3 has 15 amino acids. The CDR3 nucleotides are TGTGCCAGCAGCTTAGGGTGGGGGGTGACCTACGAGCAGTACTTC. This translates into CASSLGWGVTYEQYF.

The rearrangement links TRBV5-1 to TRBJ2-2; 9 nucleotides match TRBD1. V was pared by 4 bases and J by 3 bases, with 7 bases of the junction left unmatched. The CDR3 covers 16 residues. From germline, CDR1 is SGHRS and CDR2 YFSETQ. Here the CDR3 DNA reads TGCGCCAGCAGCCACCGGGACAGGGTCGACACCGGGGAGCTGTTTTTT. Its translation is CASSHRDRVDTGELFF.

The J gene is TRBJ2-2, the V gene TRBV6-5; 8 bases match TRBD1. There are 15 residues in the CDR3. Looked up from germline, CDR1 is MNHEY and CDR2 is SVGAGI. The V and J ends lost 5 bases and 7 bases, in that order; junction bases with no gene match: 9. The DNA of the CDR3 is TGTGCCAGCAGTCCACGGACAGGGATAGGCGGGGAGCTGTTTTTT. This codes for CASSPRTGIGGELFF.